Each of the 30 T cell receptor beta chains below was sequenced from the same sample in a study of PD-1 blockade in mismatch repair-deficient tumors. Clones were sequenced by immunoSEQ multiplex PCR, and TCRdb holds only the in-frame ones, with some missing. The sample yields about 34,000 clones, 80% seen once. Sequenced here: PBMCs, sampled 6 weeks after starting pembrolizumab. The receptor source for this set is an adult with mismatch repair-deficient cancer.

The chain employs TRBV2 and TRBJ2-1; 13 positions match TRBD2. The CDR3 contains 15 residues. J lost 6 bases, V lost 3 bases, and 2 bases had no gene match. The germline CDR1 and CDR2 sequences are SNHLY and FYNNEI. For the CDR3, the DNA is TGTGCCAGCAGTGATGGACTAGCGGGAGTCAATGAGCAGTTCTTC. This translates into CASSDGLAGVNEQFF.

The chain recombines TRBV19 with TRBJ2-5, with TRBD1 matching over 7 bases. The CDR3 totals 15 residues. The V and J ends lost 1 base and 4 bases, in that order; junction bases with no gene match: 6. CDR1 is LNHDA and CDR2 is SQIVND in the germline V gene (reference sequence). CDR3 DNA: TGTGCCAGTAGTATAGCCCGGGACAGAGGAGAGACCCAGTACTTC. Protein: CASSIARDRGETQYF.

The rearrangement uses TRBV6-1 and TRBJ2-7; 10 nucleotides agree with TRBD2. The germline gives CDR1 MNHNS, CDR2 SASEGT. Trimming cost V 4 bases and J 2 bases; bases outside gene matches: 11. The CDR3 contains 17 residues. CDR3 residues: CASSGRDLAGVTYEQYF. The CDR3 DNA follows: TGTGCCAGCAGTGGTAGAGATCTAGCGGGAGTTACCTACGAGCAGTACTTC.

This clone was observed a single time. The chain combines TRBV4-2 with TRBJ1-1; a weak D match, TRBD1 (6 bases). Germline V gene data show CDR1 as LGHNA and CDR2 as YNFKEQ. The V end was cut by 0 bases, the J end by 7 bases, with 15 bases between. The CDR3 extends over 15 amino acids. CDR3 sequence (DNA): TGTGCCAGCAGCCAAGATTTGGCAGGGGTTGGTGAAGCTTTCTTT. As protein: CASSQDLAGVGEAFF.

The chain recombines TRBV9 with TRBJ1-2; 8 positions match TRBD1. Trimming cost V 3 bases and J 7 bases; bases outside gene matches: 8. Germline-derived CDR1 and CDR2 are SGDLS and YYNGEE. The CDR3 contains 14 residues. In DNA, the CDR3 is TGTGCCAGCAGCGAACAGACAGGGGTGGGTGGCTACACCTTC. It yields the protein CASSEQTGVGGYTF.

The V call is TRBV7-8, the J call TRBJ2-5, with a tentative D call TRBD1 (6 bases). The CDR3 is 15 residues long. Per the germline V gene, CDR1 is SGHVS and CDR2 is FQNEAQ. Trimming pared 5 bases from V and 5 bases from J, leaving 18 bases between. CDR3 residues: CASSRTRGSYETQYF. The CDR3 nucleotides read TGTGCCAGCAGCCGAACCAGGGGTTCCTATGAGACCCAGTACTTC.

J is TRBJ2-2 and V is TRBV27; maybe TRBD1 (5 bases). Germline V CDR1 and CDR2: MNHEY, SMNVEV (reference sequence). The CDR3 is 16 residues long. Deletions cut 4 bases from V and 6 bases from J, with 18 bases between. CDR3 sequence (DNA): TGTGCCAGCAGTTCCCTCGAGGCAGGGTATTCCGGGGAGCTGTTTTTT. It yields the protein CASSSLEAGYSGELFF.

V and J are TRBV30 and TRBJ2-2; perhaps TRBD1 as D (5 bases). The germline V gene encodes CDR1 GTSNPN and CDR2 SVGIG (reference sequence). The V end lost 5 bases, the J end lost 2 bases, and 9 bases lay between the germline ends. The CDR3 is made up of 13 amino acids. This chain's CDR3 is CAWGALNTGELFF. The CDR3 DNA follows: TGTGCCTGGGGGGCCCTTAACACCGGGGAGCTGTTTTTT.

V usage is TRBV9 and J usage is TRBJ2-2; 9 nucleotides line up with TRBD1. The CDR3 is 15 amino acids. Germline lookup yields CDR1 SGDLS and CDR2 YYNGEE. V shed 2 bases, J shed 5 bases, and the junction held 4 bases outside the gene matches. This CDR3 is CASSVTTGGTGELFF. The CDR3 coding sequence is TGTGCCAGCAGCGTTACGACAGGGGGGACCGGGGAGCTGTTTTTT.

CDR3 nucleotide sequence: TGTGCCAGCAGCTACGGGACAGGGGGCATGACTAATGAAAAACTGTTTTTT. Translating gives CASSYGTGGMTNEKLFF. V and J are TRBV5-6 and TRBJ1-4, with 12 bases matching TRBD1. J was trimmed by 2 bases and V by 3 bases; bases with no gene match: 5. Looked up from germline, CDR1 is SGHDT and CDR2 is YYEEEE. This CDR3 is built from 17 residues.

The chain has TRBV5-1 and TRBJ2-1; D might be TRBD2 (5 bases). The CDR3 loop spans 15 amino acids. V lost 4 bases and J lost 6, with 17 bases in between. Germline values: CDR1 SGHRS, CDR2 YFSETQ. CDR3: CASSPEEAISNEQFF. CDR3 nucleotide sequence: TGCGCCAGCAGCCCGGAGGAGGCTATTTCCAATGAGCAGTTCTTC.

V usage is TRBV28 and J usage is TRBJ1-2, with 12 bases aligning to TRBD1. The CDR3 has 15 residues. Germline V CDR1 and CDR2: MDHEN, SYDVKM. J gave up 6 bases and V 7 bases, and 9 bases lay outside the gene matches. For the CDR3, the DNA is TGTGCCAGCACCGGGACAGGGGGCGCATATCATGGCTACACCTTC. Translated: CASTGTGGAYHGYTF.

This chain connects TRBV5-1 to TRBJ2-1; 8 nucleotides match TRBD1. CDR1 and CDR2 (germline): SGHRS, YFSETQ. Trimming took 0 bases from V and 4 from J; bases not matched to a gene: 3. The CDR3 loop spans 15 amino acids. CDR3 amino acids: CASSLDGQGYNEQFF. CDR3 in DNA: TGCGCCAGCAGCTTGGACGGACAGGGTTACAATGAGCAGTTCTTC. Full variable domain (missing parts from reference TRBV5-1 and TRBJ2-1): KAGVTQTPRYLIKTRGQQVTLSCSPISGHRSVSWYQQTPGQGLQFLFEYFSETQRNKGNFPGRFSGRQFSNSRSEMNVSTLELGDSALYLCASSLDGQGYNEQFFGPGTRLTVL.

This clone was observed a handful of times. The chain recombines TRBV7-9 with TRBJ1-1; unclear D gene. The V gene's germline CDR1 is SEHNR and CDR2 FQNEAQ (reference sequence). V lost 11 bases, J lost 6 bases, and 13 bases lay in between. This CDR3 spans 11 amino acids. This CDR3 reads CAGTNRAEAFF. The CDR3 region has the DNA TGTGCCGGAACTAACCGGGCTGAAGCTTTCTTT. The whole variable domain, filled in from reference TRBV7-9 and TRBJ1-1, reads DTGVSQNPRHKITKRGQNVTFRCDPISEHNRLYWYRQTLGQGPEFLTYFQNEAQLEKSRLLSDRFSAERPKGSFSTLEIQRTEQGDSAMYLCAGTNRAEAFFGQGTRLTVV.

The rearrangement links TRBV19 to TRBJ2-3, with 7 bases lining up with TRBD2. The CDR3 is made up of 13 amino acids. Germline V lookup: CDR1 LNHDA, CDR2 SQIVND (reference sequence). J gave up 5 bases and V 3 bases, and 2 bases lay outside the gene matches. In DNA form, the CDR3 reads TGTGCCAGTAGTATGGGGGGGGAAGATACGCAGTATTTT. This gives the protein CASSMGGEDTQYF.

This chain joins TRBV9 and TRBJ2-3, with D perhaps matching TRBD1 (6 bases). Germline V gives CDR1 SGDLS, CDR2 YYNGEE. V was pared by 4 bases and J by 0 bases, with 12 bases between. This CDR3 contains 15 residues. CDR3 DNA sequence: TGTGCCAGCAGCATTGGACAGCCCAGCACAGATACGCAGTATTTT. This sequence encodes CASSIGQPSTDTQYF.

The table lists this clone with a count of one. V is TRBV7-9 and J is TRBJ2-2, with D perhaps TRBD2 (6 bases). Per germline, CDR1 SEHNR and CDR2 FQNEAQ (reference sequence). The CDR3 covers 16 residues. Trimming took 6 bases from V and 3 from J, leaving 17 bases between them. Here the CDR3 DNA reads TGTGCCAGCAGACGAAACTTCCGCGGGGACACCGGGGAGCTGTTTTTT. Encoded protein: CASRRNFRGDTGELFF.

The chain uses TRBV5-1 and TRBJ2-7, with 9 bases that match TRBD2. The CDR3 has 15 residues. The germline V gene has CDR1 SGHRS and CDR2 YFSETQ. The J segment lost 3 bases and the V segment lost 2 bases, leaving 6 bases of the junction unmatched. CDR3 coding DNA: TGCGCCAGCAGCTTTCTTGGTAGCGGGAGCTACGAGCAGTACTTC. Encoded protein: CASSFLGSGSYEQYF.

V is TRBV13 and J is TRBJ2-1; 10 bases are shared with TRBD1. After removal of 4 bases from V and 4 bases from J, the junction contained 4 bases not matched to a gene. Germline assignment: CDR1 PRHDT and CDR2 FYEKMQ (reference sequence). The CDR3 has 15 residues. The CDR3: CASSSDRGRYNEQFF. The CDR3 nucleotides are TGTGCCAGCAGCTCCGACAGGGGGCGGTACAATGAGCAGTTCTTC.

The rearrangement uses TRBV6-4 and TRBJ1-2; D is unresolved. V lost 6 bases and J 7 bases, leaving 21 bases between the germline ends. Germline CDR1 is MRHNA and CDR2 is SNTAGT. The CDR3 covers 15 residues. CDR3 sequence: CASSPRSKKPRGYTF. CDR3 nucleotide sequence: TGTGCCAGCAGCCCCCGGAGTAAAAAGCCTCGTGGCTACACCTTC.

The V and J genes are TRBV14 and TRBJ2-7, with no clear D. This CDR3 spans 12 amino acids. V was shortened by 1 base and J by 1 base, with 2 bases between the two germline ends. Germline CDR1 and CDR2: SGHDN and FVKESK. The CDR3 here is CASSQVSYEQYF. DNA for the CDR3: TGTGCCAGCAGCCAAGTATCCTACGAGCAGTACTTC.

The chain employs TRBV19 and TRBJ2-3; 7 bases line up with TRBD2. CDR1 and CDR2 from the germline V gene are LNHDA and SQIVND (reference sequence). This CDR3 region has 14 residues. J lost 3 bases, V lost 6 bases, and 6 bases had no gene match. In DNA form, the CDR3 reads TGTGCCAGTAGCATAATAGCGGGTACAGATACGCAGTATTTT. Its protein is CASSIIAGTDTQYF.

The V gene is TRBV19, the J gene TRBJ1-1; a weak D match, TRBD1 (5 bases). The length of the CDR3 is 13 residues. Germline-derived CDR1 and CDR2 are LNHDA and SQIVND (reference sequence). DNA of the CDR3: TGTGCTGTCGCTGCAGGGATGAACACTGAAGCTTTCTTT. Amino acids: CAVAAGMNTEAFF.

The chain carries TRBV7-9 and TRBJ1-5; D is unclear. The germline V gene has CDR1 SEHNR and CDR2 FQNEAQ (reference sequence). The V and J ends lost 3 bases and 1 base respectively, with 7 bases between them. The CDR3 spans 14 residues. CDR3 sequence: CASSFRSSNQPQHF. CDR3 sequence (DNA): TGTGCCAGCAGCTTCAGGTCCAGCAATCAGCCCCAGCATTTT.

V and J are TRBV9 and TRBJ1-5, with no clear D. V lost 0 bases, J lost 2 bases, and 3 bases lay in between. The CDR3 extends over 13 amino acids. Per the germline V gene, CDR1 is SGDLS and CDR2 is YYNGEE. The CDR3 nucleotides are TGTGCCAGCAGCGTAGCTGGCAATCAGCCCCAGCATTTT. Protein sequence: CASSVAGNQPQHF.

This sequence joins TRBV25-1 and TRBJ1-2; the match to TRBD1 covers 9 bases. The J segment lost 1 base and the V segment lost 3 bases, leaving 9 bases of the junction unmatched. This CDR3 has 17 amino acids. Per germline, CDR1 MGHDK and CDR2 SYGVNS. CDR3 region: CASSDPSMGQGNYGYTF. CDR3 coding DNA: TGTGCCAGCAGTGACCCATCGATGGGACAGGGTAACTATGGCTACACCTTC.

This clone was detected once. The CDR3 sequence is CASSIVAGGRGEQFF. CDR3 in DNA: TGTGCCAGCAGCATCGTAGCGGGAGGGCGCGGTGAGCAGTTCTTC. The chain links TRBV7-2 to TRBJ2-1; 11 positions match TRBD2. The CDR3 consists of 15 residues. CDR1 SGHTA and CDR2 FQGNSA come from the germline V gene. Trimming took 5 bases from V and 9 from J; bases not matched to a gene: 9.

The V gene is TRBV5-8, the J gene TRBJ2-7; D is perhaps TRBD1 (5 bases). The germline V and J ends were trimmed by 4 bases and 3 bases, with 17 bases remaining between them. The CDR3 consists of 15 residues. Per germline, CDR1 SGHTS and CDR2 YDEGEE. The chain's CDR3 is CASSPPGWGYYEQYF. CDR3 DNA: TGTGCCAGCAGCCCCCCGGGCTGGGGCTACTACGAGCAGTACTTC.

This clone was seen just once. The J gene is TRBJ2-3, the V gene TRBV28; 11 positions match TRBD2. Trimming removed 7 bases from V and 0 bases from J; junction bases left unmatched: 15. The CDR3 consists of 19 residues. The germline V gene encodes CDR1 MDHEN and CDR2 SYDVKM. The CDR3 loop is CASTRRVYWTSGSTDTQYF. The CDR3 region has the DNA TGTGCCAGCACCCGCAGGGTTTATTGGACTAGCGGGAGCACAGATACGCAGTATTTT.

The chain uses TRBV5-5 and TRBJ2-3; TRBD2 is a possible D gene (5 bases). CDR3 size: 16 residues. V was trimmed by 4 bases and J by 0 bases, leaving 15 bases between them. CDR1 is SGHKS, CDR2 YYEKEE, per germline (reference sequence). CDR3 sequence (DNA): TGTGCCAGCAGCCCGTCGGCGGGCGGGAGCACAGATACGCAGTATTTT. This sequence encodes CASSPSAGGSTDTQYF. Filled out from reference TRBV5-5 and TRBJ2-3, the complete variable domain reads DAGVTQSPTHLIKTRGQQVTLRCSPISGHKSVSWYQQVLGQGPQFIFQYYEKEERGRGNFPDRFSARQFPNYSSELNVNALLLGDSALYLCASSPSAGGSTDTQYFGPGTRLTVL.